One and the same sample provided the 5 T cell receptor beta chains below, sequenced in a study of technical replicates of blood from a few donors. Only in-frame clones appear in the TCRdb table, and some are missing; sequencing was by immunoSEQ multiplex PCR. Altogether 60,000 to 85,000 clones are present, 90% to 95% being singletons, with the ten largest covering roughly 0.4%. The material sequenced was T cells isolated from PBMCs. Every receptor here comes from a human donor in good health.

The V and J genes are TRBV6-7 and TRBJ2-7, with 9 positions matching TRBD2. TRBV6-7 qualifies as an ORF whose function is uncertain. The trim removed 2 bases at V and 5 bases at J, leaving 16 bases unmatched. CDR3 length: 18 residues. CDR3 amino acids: CASSYTPGAGGPSDEQYF. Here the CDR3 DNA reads TGTGCCAGCAGTTACACCCCGGGGGCGGGAGGGCCCAGCGACGAGCAGTACTTC.

CDR3 sequence (DNA): TGTGCCAGCAGGCCTCAGGGGGAGGGCTACACCTTC. Amino acids: CASRPQGEGYTF. This rearrangement joins TRBV28 to TRBJ1-2, with 7 bases matching TRBD1. V lost 6 bases and J lost 8; bases outside the gene matches: 6. Germline CDR1 and CDR2: MDHEN and SYDVKM. This CDR3 has 12 residues.

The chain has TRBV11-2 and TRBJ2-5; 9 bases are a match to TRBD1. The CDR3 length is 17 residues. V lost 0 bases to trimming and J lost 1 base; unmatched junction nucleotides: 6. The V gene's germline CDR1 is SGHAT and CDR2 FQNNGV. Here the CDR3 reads CASSLDNGQGIQETQYF. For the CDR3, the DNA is TGTGCCAGCAGCTTAGATAACGGACAGGGGATCCAAGAGACCCAGTACTTC.

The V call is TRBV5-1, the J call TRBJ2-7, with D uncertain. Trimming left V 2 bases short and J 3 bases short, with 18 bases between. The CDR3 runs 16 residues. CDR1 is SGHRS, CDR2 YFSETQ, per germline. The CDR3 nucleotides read TGCGCCAGCAGCTTATCACCGGGTCTAGAGGTCTACGAGCAGTACTTC. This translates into CASSLSPGLEVYEQYF.

The CDR3 nucleotides are TGTGCCAGCAGCCCACAGGGCGGAAGCAATCAGCCCCAGCATTTT. As protein: CASSPQGGSNQPQHF. The chain employs TRBV7-2 and TRBJ1-5, with D possibly matching TRBD1 (6 bases). Germline V gene data show CDR1 as SGHTA and CDR2 as FQGNSA. There are 15 residues in the CDR3. V shed 5 bases and J shed 1 base, with 12 bases lying between them. Filled out from reference TRBV7-2 and TRBJ1-5, the complete variable domain reads GAGVSQSPSNKVTEKGKDVELRCDPISGHTALYWYRQSLGQGLEFLIYFQGNSAPDKSGLPSDRFSAERTGGSVSTLTIQRTQQEDSAVYLCASSPQGGSNQPQHFGDGTRLSIL.